These 28 T cell receptor beta chains originate from one sample sequenced in a study of blood T cells in healthy people across ages (dated by TCRdb to between 2015 and 2016). Library prep was done by 5' RACE. Data came from an Illumina HiSeq 2500. A second roughly 7 to 11 cycle PCR used a sample-barcoded 5' primer and a J-beta primer mix. TCRdb trimmed public reads at Q25 via fastp, called clones via MiXCR and kept in-frame beta chains. Each CDR3 protein appears once, grouped with its most common genes and DNA. The sample has 600,000 to 850,000 distinct CDR3 sequences on record, around 25% of them singletons. Clones ranked in the top ten supply roughly 9% of the sample. These same data were also listed under a study on T cells of mothers and their children.

Sequencing was carried out using blood. Source of these receptors: a boy aged 5-17 years in good health.

V gene TRBV7-9 combines with J gene TRBJ1-5; 7 nucleotides line up with TRBD1. The germline CDR1 and CDR2 sequences are SEHNR and FQNEAQ (reference sequence). This CDR3 comprises 14 residues. With V trimmed by 5 bases and J by 6 bases, 7 bases remained unmatched. In DNA form, the CDR3 reads TGTGCCAGCAGCCCGAACACAGGGGCTCAGCCCCAGCATTTT. Its translation: CASSPNTGAQPQHF.

This clonotype was seen only a few times. The rearrangement joins TRBV6-6 to TRBJ2-5; possible D gene TRBD1, 6 bases. The V gene's germline CDR1 is MNHNY and CDR2 SVGAGI (reference sequence). The V end lost 9 bases, the J end lost 1 base, and 15 bases lay between the germline ends. This CDR3 contains 14 residues. The CDR3 sequence is CASQNRVPQETQYF. CDR3 DNA: TGTGCCAGTCAAAACAGGGTGCCCCAAGAGACCCAGTACTTC.

The chain combines TRBV4-2 with TRBJ1-1, with 12 bases aligning to TRBD1. This CDR3 is built from 18 residues. Germline V CDR1 and CDR2: LGHNA, YNFKEQ. The V gene end was trimmed by 6 bases and the J gene end by 3 bases; junction bases not matched to a gene: 14. The CDR3 sequence is CASRKGQGAVRVDTEAFF. The CDR3 nucleotides are TGTGCCAGCAGGAAGGGACAGGGGGCCGTGCGAGTTGACACTGAAGCTTTCTTT.

The J gene is TRBJ2-7, the V gene TRBV20-1; no definite D call. Germline V gene lookup returns CDR1 DFQATT and CDR2 SNEGSKA (reference sequence). CDR3 length: 14 residues. V was cut by 6 bases and J by 4 bases, with 19 bases left in between. CDR3 bases: TGCAGTGCCACCCGTAAACCCAACGTGTACGAGCAGTACTTC. Its translation is CSATRKPNVYEQYF.

The chain links TRBV20-1 to TRBJ1-4; possibly TRBD1 for D (5 bases). Trimming removed 4 bases at V and 8 bases at J, with 8 bases between. CDR3 length: 11 residues. Germline-derived CDR1 and CDR2 are DFQATT and SNEGSKA (reference sequence). The CDR3 DNA reads TGCAGTGCTATTTGGGACGAAAAACTGTTTTTT. This sequence encodes CSAIWDEKLFF.

The chain is built from TRBV7-9 and TRBJ2-2, with TRBD2 as a possible D gene (5 bases). This CDR3 spans 13 amino acids. Germline CDR1 is SEHNR and CDR2 is FQNEAQ (reference sequence). The V end was cut by 5 bases, the J end by 5 bases, with 9 bases between. CDR3 residues: CASSKGSTGELFF. The DNA for the CDR3 is TGTGCCAGCAGCAAAGGGAGTACCGGGGAGCTGTTTTTT.

The chain is built from TRBV28 and TRBJ2-5; 11 bases map to TRBD2. The J call may be in error: the DNA end matches TRBJ2-7 better. The CDR3 covers 14 residues. CDR1 MDHEN and CDR2 SYDVKM come from the germline V gene. This CDR3 reads CASSSPGTSGEQYF. CDR3 nucleotide sequence: TGTGCCAGCAGTTCACCCGGGACTAGCGGCGAGCAGTACTTC.

This clonotype has only a few counts. The chain employs TRBV3-1 and TRBJ1-1; D is unresolved. Trimming shortened V by 4 bases and J by 6 bases, and 15 bases separated the two germline ends. Per the germline V gene, CDR1 is LGHDT and CDR2 is YNNKEL (reference sequence). CDR3 length: 14 residues. In DNA form, the CDR3 reads TGTGCCAGCAGCCCGGGGAGTTTGCGCCCTGAAGCTTTCTTT. Protein product: CASSPGSLRPEAFF.

This clonotype was seen at least ten times. This chain links TRBV7-2 with TRBJ2-5; 9 nucleotides line up with TRBD2. The V segment lost 2 bases and the J segment 5 bases; nucleotides outside the gene matches: 3. CDR1 is SGHTA, CDR2 FQGNSA, per germline. CDR3 length: 14 residues. CDR3 in amino acids: CASSLLAGRETQYF. The CDR3 DNA reads as TGTGCCAGCAGCTTACTAGCGGGGAGGGAGACCCAGTACTTC.

The chain combines TRBV29-1 with TRBJ1-2; no definite D call. CDR3 size: 12 residues. V shed 6 bases and J shed 8 bases, with 16 bases lying between them. Germline-derived CDR1 and CDR2 are SQVTM and ANQGSEA. CDR3 sequence: CSVLGLLGGYTF. The CDR3 nucleotides are TGCAGCGTGCTGGGTTTGTTAGGAGGCTACACCTTC.

This clonotype occurred a few times. The chain has TRBV5-1 and TRBJ2-1; 9 positions agree with TRBD1. J was trimmed by 3 bases and V by 3 bases; bases with no gene match: 7. CDR1 and CDR2 (germline): SGHRS, YFSETQ. This CDR3 region has 16 residues. CDR3: CASSWGATGGYNEQFF. The DNA of the CDR3 is TGCGCCAGCAGCTGGGGGGCGACAGGGGGCTACAATGAGCAGTTCTTC.

This clonotype was detected a few times. The chain recombines TRBV7-8 with TRBJ1-4; D gene uncertain. The V and J ends lost 2 bases and 0 bases respectively, with 7 bases between them. Germline CDR1 and CDR2: SGHVS and FQNEAQ. This CDR3 region has 15 residues. For the CDR3, the DNA is TGTGCCAGCAGCTTACATAGAGCAACTAATGAAAAACTGTTTTTT. Encoded protein: CASSLHRATNEKLFF.

The V and J genes are TRBV14 and TRBJ2-1, with D perhaps TRBD2 (5 bases). Trimming took 0 bases from V and 9 from J, leaving 21 bases between them. The CDR3 is made up of 17 amino acids. Germline loops: CDR1 SGHDN, CDR2 FVKESK. The DNA of the CDR3 is TGTGCCAGCAGCCAAGATGTGGGTAGACCTATACGGGGTGAGCAGTTCTTC. Its translation is CASSQDVGRPIRGEQFF. The full variable domain, in which reference TRBV14 and TRBJ2-1 provide the parts outside the CDR3, is EAGVTQFPSHSVIEKGQTVTLRCDPISGHDNLYWYRRVMGKEIKFLLHFVKESKQDESGMPNNRFLAERTGGTYSTLKVQPAELEDSGVYFCASSQDVGRPIRGEQFFGPGTRLTVL.

V gene TRBV13 combines with J gene TRBJ2-1; 11 nucleotides line up with TRBD2. Germline V gives CDR1 PRHDT, CDR2 FYEKMQ (reference sequence). V lost 5 bases to trimming and J lost 0 bases; unmatched junction nucleotides: 15. This CDR3 region has 20 residues. The CDR3 loop is CASSVNSGRAYRSSYNEQFF. CDR3 nucleotides: TGTGCCAGCAGCGTCAATAGCGGGAGGGCCTACCGGAGCTCCTACAATGAGCAGTTCTTC. Looking up the rest from reference TRBV13 and TRBJ2-1 gives the full variable domain: AAGVIQSPRHLIKEKRETATLKCYPIPRHDTVYWYQQGPGQDPQFLISFYEKMQSDKGSIPDRFSAQQFSDYHSELNMSSLELGDSALYFCASSVNSGRAYRSSYNEQFFGPGTRLTVL.

This chain connects TRBV5-1 to TRBJ2-1; perhaps TRBD1 as D (5 bases). The CDR3 totals 13 residues. CDR1 is SGHRS and CDR2 is YFSETQ in the germline V gene. Trimming left V 5 bases short and J 5 bases short, with 11 bases between. The CDR3, as DNA: TGCGCCAGCAGAATGGGGCTTAACAATGAGCAGTTCTTC. Translation gives CASRMGLNNEQFF.

The table lists this clonotype with a few counts. The genes are TRBV2 and TRBJ2-3; TRBD2 aligns across 9 bases. Germline-derived CDR1 and CDR2 are SNHLY and FYNNEI. The CDR3 extends over 16 amino acids. The V gene end was trimmed by 9 bases and the J gene end by 0 bases; junction bases not matched to a gene: 10. The CDR3 coding sequence is TGTGCCAGGTCCAGCGGGGGGCTCGCTAGCACAGATACGCAGTATTTT. This gives the protein CARSSGGLASTDTQYF.

V gene TRBV7-9 combines with J gene TRBJ2-1; 7 bases align to TRBD1. The germline gives CDR1 SEHNR, CDR2 FQNEAQ (reference sequence). Unmatched junction bases numbered 8, after V lost 0 bases and J lost 3 bases. The CDR3 loop spans 17 amino acids. The CDR3 protein is CASSLASSGQVYNEQFF. CDR3 DNA sequence: TGTGCCAGCAGCTTAGCTTCGTCCGGACAGGTCTACAATGAGCAGTTCTTC.

This chain connects TRBV5-6 to TRBJ2-3; 15 bases line up with TRBD2. Germline trimming cut 2 bases from V and 9 bases from J; bases unmatched to any gene: 1. The CDR3 consists of 14 residues. Germline assignment: CDR1 SGHDT and CDR2 YYEEEE. The DNA of the CDR3 is TGTGCCAGCAGCTTCGGGACTAGCGGGGGGACGCAGTATTTT. Translating it yields CASSFGTSGGTQYF.

This chain joins TRBV7-9 and TRBJ1-4; 11 bases are a match to TRBD1. V dropped 5 bases and J dropped 4; count of bases not matched to a gene: 9. Germline CDR1 and CDR2: SEHNR and FQNEAQ (reference sequence). The CDR3 consists of 17 residues. The CDR3 here is CASSIDGQGANNEKLFF. The DNA for the CDR3 is TGTGCCAGCAGCATCGACGGACAGGGGGCTAATAATGAAAAACTGTTTTTT.

This clonotype appeared many times. The chain joins TRBV15 to TRBJ2-5; unclear D gene. Germline CDR1 LNHNV, CDR2 YYDKDF (reference sequence). The V gene lost 1 base and the J gene lost 7 bases, with 10 bases spanning the gap. The length of the CDR3 is 13 residues. DNA of the CDR3: TGTGCCACCAGCAGAGGGACGGTTTGGACCCAGTACTTC. This translates into CATSRGTVWTQYF.

This clonotype was counted between two and nine times. The chain has TRBV6-1 and TRBJ2-7, with 8 bases matching TRBD2. The CDR3 runs to 14 residues. Germline V gene data show CDR1 as MNHNS and CDR2 as SASEGT. After removal of 4 bases from V and 4 bases from J, the junction contained 6 bases not matched to a gene. Written as DNA, the CDR3 is TGTGCCAGCAGTGTAGCGGGAAAGGATTACGAGCAGTACTTC. This translates into CASSVAGKDYEQYF.

This chain uses TRBV5-1 with TRBJ2-5; D possibly corresponds to TRBD2 (6 bases). Trimming pared 6 bases from V and 2 bases from J, leaving 20 bases between. CDR1 is SGHRS and CDR2 is YFSETQ in the germline V gene. This CDR3 is built from 16 residues. Written as DNA, the CDR3 is TGCGCCAGCACCCCGATGATGGAGGGGTTACAAGAGACCCAGTACTTC. It specifies CASTPMMEGLQETQYF.

This clonotype was seen more than once but under ten times. The chain recombines TRBV28 with TRBJ2-5, with TRBD2 matching 7 bases. The CDR3 sequence is 17 residues long. Germline V CDR1 and CDR2: MDHEN, SYDVKM. J gave up 0 bases and V 5 bases, and 12 bases lay outside the gene matches. The CDR3 spells CASSHGAGPRHQETQYF. CDR3 bases: TGTGCCAGCAGTCACGGAGCGGGACCGAGACACCAAGAGACCCAGTACTTC.

This clonotype was picked up a small number of times. This rearrangement joins TRBV7-3 to TRBJ2-1; the D gene is possibly TRBD2 (7 bases). V was pared by 6 bases and J by 8 bases, with 14 bases between. CDR1 SGHTA and CDR2 FQGTGA come from the germline V gene. The CDR3 extends over 13 amino acids. CDR3 loop: CASRRGGDYEQFF. The CDR3 DNA reads as TGTGCCAGCAGAAGGGGGGGGGACTATGAGCAGTTCTTC. Full variable domain (rest looked up from reference TRBV7-3 and TRBJ2-1): GAGVSQTPSNKVTEKGKYVELRCDPISGHTALYWYRQSLGQGPEFLIYFQGTGAADDSGLPNDRFFAVRPEGSVSTLKIQRTERGDSAVYLCASRRGGDYEQFFGPGTRLTVL.

V and J are TRBV6-2 or TRBV6-3 and TRBJ2-7; no definite D call. Trimming took 4 bases from V and 1 from J, leaving 11 bases between them. Per the germline V gene, CDR1 is MNHEY and CDR2 is SVGEGT. This CDR3 region has 14 residues. CDR3 protein: CASSFIGGSYEQYF. DNA for the CDR3: TGTGCCAGCAGTTTCATTGGTGGGTCCTACGAGCAGTACTTC.

Turning to this clonotype: Mismatch with germline at one junction end may stem from a read error. The chain couples TRBV27 to TRBJ1-4; tentative D call: TRBD1 (5 bases). This CDR3 is 14 amino acids long. Germline values: CDR1 MNHEY, CDR2 SMNVEV (reference sequence). DNA of the CDR3: TGTGCCAGCAAGGGACTTGCAACTAATGAAAGACTGTTTTTT. Translated: CASKGLATNERLFF.

This chain uses TRBV3-1 with TRBJ2-5; possibly TRBD2 for D (6 bases). The CDR3 runs to 14 residues. Per germline, CDR1 LGHDT and CDR2 YNNKEL (reference sequence). Trimming stripped 4 bases from V and 5 bases from J, with 14 bases between. CDR3 bases: TGTGCCAGCAGCCCGGCGGGGCTGGCGGAGACCCAGTACTTC. This gives the protein CASSPAGLAETQYF.

This chain uses TRBV24-1 with TRBJ2-3; 9 nucleotides align to TRBD1. The CDR3 runs 14 residues. Germline loops: CDR1 KGHDR, CDR2 SFDVKD. V trimming: 12 bases; J trimming: 2 bases; junction bases outside the gene matches: 8. DNA of the CDR3: TGTGCCTCCTCAGGGGACAGGGTCACAGATACGCAGTATTTT. It codes for CASSGDRVTDTQYF.